This T cell receptor beta chain appears in the sequencing data of a study of T cells in Graves' hyperthyroidism and ophthalmopathy (dated by TCRdb to between 2017 and 2020). As for the study more broadly: Peripheral blood samples were taken at initial diagnosis, before any treatment was given. The 80 to 100 discovery patients were randomly divided into training and test sets at a 7:3 ratio. In addition, the study compared T-cell repertoires in thyroid tissue and in blood from five or six Graves' hyperthyroidism patients. Following sampling, methimazole starting at 30 mg daily was given to hyperthyroidism patients, and high-dose intravenous methylprednisolone was given to ophthalmopathy patients. TCR V-J signatures able to tell the groups apart were searched for in a discovery cohort of 100 or so patients, of whom 40 to 45 had Graves' ophthalmopathy and roughly 58 had stable Graves' hyperthyroidism. An independent validation cohort of around 19 hyperthyroidism patients and 15 or so patients who later progressed to ophthalmopathy tested prospective prediction of ophthalmopathy. According to the paper, TCR Vbeta CDR3 sequencing was carried out on some 130 peripheral blood samples, which came from 40 to 45 ophthalmopathy, fewer than 80 hyperthyroidism and about 17 progressor patients. The study at large found these results: A model built on a 13 V-J signature distinguished ophthalmopathy from stable hyperthyroidism, reaching roughly 88% sensitivity and about 81% specificity in cross-validation and 80%/75% in testing. Sample size was not statistically predetermined, and blinding of investigators to group allocation was not performed. Most expanded thyroid clonotypes (frequency above 0.001) were also detected in blood, a finding suggesting that blood repertoires may reflect thyroid immune responses. In validation, progression to ophthalmopathy was predicted by the model with 70.59% sensitivity and 72.22% specificity, a median of approximately 6.5 months before onset.

In this sample, this clonotype turned up a few times. The antigen it recognizes is unknown. Within one base of it there is no much larger clone, and no base qualities were kept. Amplification of TCR beta CDR3 regions was carried out from RNA transcripts. For the first round of RT-PCR on the TCR CDR3, the HTBI primer set was used together with the Qiagen OneStep RT-PCR kit. Libraries were constructed in a second round of multiplex PCR, after which size selection and purification were carried out. The libraries were sequenced on an Illumina HiSeq2000 using paired-end 100 bp reads. Per the authors' processing: SOAPnuke was used to process the raw data, with reads discarded if the reads contained adapters or uncalled bases, had a mean Phred below 15, or lacked an exact constant-primer or identifier match. High-quality paired reads were merged with COPE v1.2.5, and unique nucleotide sequences were defined as clonotypes. MiTCR v1.1 was used to align the clonotypes against IMGT TRBV, TRBD and TRBJ reference segments. The analysis was restricted to V-J combinations with a frequency above 0.0001, which together covered 98% to 99.2% of the repertoires. A TCS score was defined as the ratio of F50 (clonal expansion) to E x V (chaos), with BLOSUM62-based TCRdist applied between CDR3 peptides within each V-J. Welch's t-statistics and random forest reduced around 510 V-J features to 13, which were used in a naive Bayes classifier (R e1071). The raw public reads went through TCRdb reprocessing: fastp at Q25, MiXCR clone calling, in-frame beta chains kept. Each record represents a unique CDR3 protein, reported with the most common genes and DNA among its rows. These V and J calls are TCRdb output, not the study's own analysis. Here the sample has 700,000 or so distinct CDR3 sequences; about 15% occur a single time. Jointly, the top ten make up about 8.4% of the sample.

Stable Graves' hyperthyroidism was defined as no progression to ophthalmopathy during 18 months of follow-up. The hyperthyroidism patients were between 18 and 65 years old and newly diagnosed, with a disease duration of less than 2 months. Any patient with an uncontrolled infection, another autoimmune disease, pregnancy or lactation was excluded. Diagnoses were established on the basis of clinical symptoms, serum thyroxine and TRAb, thyroid ultrasound, and orbital computed tomography. PBMCs were isolated from about 10 ml of fresh peripheral blood by Ficoll-Paque density gradient centrifugation. Trizol reagent was used to extract total RNA, and RNA quality was then checked on an Agilent 2100 Bioanalyzer. The CDR3 numbers 16 residues from cysteine through phenylalanine. The only DNA kept is the CDR3, 48 bases in frame from the first base. Relative to germline, V is missing 6 bases and J is missing 11 bases, with 13 bases of the junction outside any gene match. The germline V gene yields SGHTA for CDR1 and FQGNSA for CDR2.

The chain is made from TRBV7-2 and TRBJ2-1, and 13 bases in between align with TRBD2. Specimen: blood. The receptor's source is a man aged 18-30 years with Graves' hyperthyroidism. The CDR3 in this case is CASRRGLAGVGPKQFF. The sequence in DNA is TGTGCCAGCAGACGAGGACTAGCGGGAGTTGGTCCTAAGCAGTTCTTC.